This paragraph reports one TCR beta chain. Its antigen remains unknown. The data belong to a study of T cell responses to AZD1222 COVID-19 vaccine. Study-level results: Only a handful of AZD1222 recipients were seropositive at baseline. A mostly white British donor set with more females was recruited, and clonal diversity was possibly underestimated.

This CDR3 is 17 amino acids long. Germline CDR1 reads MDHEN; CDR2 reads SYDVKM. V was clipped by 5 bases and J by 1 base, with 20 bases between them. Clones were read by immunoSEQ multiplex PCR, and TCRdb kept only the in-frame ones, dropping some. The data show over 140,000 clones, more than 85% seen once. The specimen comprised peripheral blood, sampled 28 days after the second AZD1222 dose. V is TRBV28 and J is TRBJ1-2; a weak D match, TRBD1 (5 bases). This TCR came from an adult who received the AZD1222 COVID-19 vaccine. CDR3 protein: CASSREGFRRVNYGYTF. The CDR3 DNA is TGTGCCAGCAGTCGGGAGGGGTTCCGGAGGGTTAACTATGGCTACACCTTC.